This T cell receptor beta chain was captured by sequencing in a study of Tregs in tolerant kidney transplant recipients. Mixed chimerism was transient after nonmyeloablative marrow transplants from related graft donors. Unstimulated Tregs (CD4+CD25+CD127-) and CD4+CD25- non-Tregs were sorted from PBMCs. V was trimmed by 5 bases and J by 8 bases, leaving 15 bases between them. CDR3 length: 14 amino acids. Germline-derived CDR1 and CDR2 are LNHNV and YYDKDF (reference sequence). Measured with immunoSEQ multiplex PCR; TCRdb has only the in-frame clones, and not every one. The data show about 81,000 clones, around 90% seen once.

This clonotype was obtained from a human patient who received a combined kidney and bone marrow transplant. Among the T cells, some may be from the graft donor. The sequencing here drew on CD4+ T cells from blood (PBMCs), taken 24 months after the transplant. The rearrangement uses TRBV15 and TRBJ1-4, with D possibly TRBD1 on 5 matching bases. The CDR3 bases are TGTGCCACCAGCCGAGCCACGGAGGGGGAAAAACTGTTTTTT. It encodes CATSRATEGEKLFF. Using reference TRBV15 and TRBJ1-4 for the parts outside the CDR3, the full variable domain is DAMVIQNPRYQVTQFGKPVTLSCSQTLNHNVMYWYQQKSSQAPKLLFHYYDKDFNNEADTPDNFQSRRPNTSFCFLDIRSPGLGDTAMYLCATSRATEGEKLFFGSGTQLSVL.